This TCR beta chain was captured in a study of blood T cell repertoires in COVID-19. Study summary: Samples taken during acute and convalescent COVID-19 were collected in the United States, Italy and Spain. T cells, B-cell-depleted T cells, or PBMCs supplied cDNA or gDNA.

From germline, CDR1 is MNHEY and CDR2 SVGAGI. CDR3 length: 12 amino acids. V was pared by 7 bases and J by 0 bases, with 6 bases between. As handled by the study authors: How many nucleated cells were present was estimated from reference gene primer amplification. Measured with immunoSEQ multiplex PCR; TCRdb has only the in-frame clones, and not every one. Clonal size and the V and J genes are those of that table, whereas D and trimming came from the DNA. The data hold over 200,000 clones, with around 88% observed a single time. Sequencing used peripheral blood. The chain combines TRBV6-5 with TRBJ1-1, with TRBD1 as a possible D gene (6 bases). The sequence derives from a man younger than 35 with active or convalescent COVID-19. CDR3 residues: CASTGVNTEAFF. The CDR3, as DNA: TGTGCCAGCACAGGGGTGAACACTGAAGCTTTCTTT.